This TCR beta chain came from a study of identical twins. General observations from the study: With abundant cord blood beta clonotypes, insertions were fewer; memory repertoires showed no such pattern. Where beta out-of-frame sequences were concerned, excess twin sharing was weaker.

TCRdb redid the calling of the 5' RACE reads with MiXCR, one entry per CDR3 protein. The sample records about 700,000 distinct CDR3 sequences, approximately 6.1% being singletons. This clonotype was recorded a few times. Antigen unknown. There are 16 residues in the CDR3. Trimming shortened V by 7 bases and J by 0 bases, and 19 bases separated the two germline ends. The rearrangement links TRBV12-3 or TRBV12-4 to TRBJ2-7; D is possibly TRBD1 (6 bases). Sequences were obtained from naive T cells sorted from blood. The sequence was obtained from a man aged 18 to 30 in good health. The DNA for the CDR3 is TGTGCCAGCACACCAGATGGACAGTCAAGCTCCTACGAGCAGTACTTC. As protein: CASTPDGQSSSYEQYF.